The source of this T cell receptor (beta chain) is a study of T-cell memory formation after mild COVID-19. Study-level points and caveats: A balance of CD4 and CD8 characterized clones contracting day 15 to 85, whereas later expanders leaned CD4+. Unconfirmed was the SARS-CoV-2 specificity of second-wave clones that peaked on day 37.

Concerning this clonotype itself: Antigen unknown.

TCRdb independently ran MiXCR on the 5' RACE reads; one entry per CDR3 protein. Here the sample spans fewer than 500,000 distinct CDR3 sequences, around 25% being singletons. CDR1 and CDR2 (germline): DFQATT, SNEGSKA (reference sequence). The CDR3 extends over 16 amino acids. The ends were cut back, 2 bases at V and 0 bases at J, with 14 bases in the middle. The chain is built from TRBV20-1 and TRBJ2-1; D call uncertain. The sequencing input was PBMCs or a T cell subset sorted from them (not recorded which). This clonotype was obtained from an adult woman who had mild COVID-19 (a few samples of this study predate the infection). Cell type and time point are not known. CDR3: CSARMWAEGSYNEQFF. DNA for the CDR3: TGCAGTGCTAGAATGTGGGCCGAAGGCTCCTACAATGAGCAGTTCTTC.